The 29 T cell receptor beta chains presented below share a single source sample, sequenced in a study of cytomegalovirus exposure and HLA in healthy donors. The primer mix had 60 Vbeta and 13 Jbeta primers. Assay used: immunoSEQ multiplex PCR; TCRdb lists only in-frame clones, some missing. The sample gives 85,000 to 100,000 clones, roughly 80% of which show up once; roughly 1.3% is in the top ten. Material for sequencing was PBMCs. The receptors shown here come from a girl aged 2 to 9 in good health and CMV-seropositive.

This sequence joins TRBV4-1 and TRBJ2-7, with TRBD2 matching over 12 bases. CDR3 length: 16 amino acids. Looked up from germline, CDR1 is MGHRA and CDR2 is YSYEKL. Germline trimming cut 2 bases from V and 3 bases from J; bases unmatched to any gene: 5. For the CDR3, the DNA is TGCGCCAGCAGCCAACTAGCGGGAGGGCCCAGCTACGAGCAGTACTTC. Translated, it gives CASSQLAGGPSYEQYF.

The V gene is TRBV2, the J gene TRBJ2-2; D is ambiguous. Per germline, CDR1 SNHLY and CDR2 FYNNEI. This CDR3 region has 11 residues. V was clipped by 8 bases and J by 4 bases, with 5 bases between them. In DNA, the CDR3 is TGTGCCAGCTCACTCACCGGGGAGCTGTTTTTT. Protein product: CASSLTGELFF.

The chain couples TRBV19 to TRBJ2-6, with no clear D. This CDR3 region has 16 residues. Germline V lookup: CDR1 LNHDA, CDR2 SQIVND (reference sequence). Between the trimmed V and J ends, which lost 7 bases and 1 base, there was a span of 14 bases. The CDR3 DNA is TGTGCCAGTAATCCCCAGTTCGTGTCTGGGGCCAACGTCCTGACTTTC. Its translation is CASNPQFVSGANVLTF.

The V and J genes are TRBV28 and TRBJ2-7, with TRBD2 matching 11 bases. The germline CDR1 and CDR2 sequences are MDHEN and SYDVKM. After removal of 4 bases from V and 4 bases from J, the junction contained 3 bases not matched to a gene. There are 14 residues in the CDR3. Written as DNA, the CDR3 is TGTGCCAGCAGTTCCGGGACTAGCGGATACGAGCAGTACTTC. Translation: CASSSGTSGYEQYF. Full variable domain (rest looked up from reference TRBV28 and TRBJ2-7): DVKVTQSSRYLVKRTGEKVFLECVQDMDHENMFWYRQDPGLGLRLIYFSYDVKMKEKGDIPEGYSVSREKKERFSLILESASTNQTSMYLCASSSGTSGYEQYFGPGTRLTVT.

This chain links TRBV9 with TRBJ2-5; 7 nucleotides match TRBD2. Germline CDR1 reads SGDLS; CDR2 reads YYNGEE. The ends lost 8 bases at V and 2 bases at J; junction bases unmatched: 6. CDR3 length equals 13 residues. CDR3 sequence (DNA): TGTGCCAGTGGGGGGGGTGGGCAAGAGACCCAGTACTTC. Its protein product is CASGGGGQETQYF. Full variable domain (missing parts from reference TRBV9 and TRBJ2-5): DSGVTQTPKHLITATGQRVTLRCSPRSGDLSVYWYQQSLDQGLQFLIQYYNGEERAKGNILERFSAQQFPDLHSELNLSSLELGDSALYFCASGGGGQETQYFGPGTRLLVL.

V is TRBV28 and J is TRBJ1-1; D possibly corresponds to TRBD1 (6 bases). Per the germline V gene, CDR1 is MDHEN and CDR2 is SYDVKM. Trimming removed 2 bases at V and 1 base at J, with 17 bases between. The length of the CDR3 is 17 residues. The DNA for the CDR3 is TGTGCCAGCAGTTTACCCGGACAGACGACCAGGAACACTGAAGCTTTCTTT. As protein: CASSLPGQTTRNTEAFF.

The chain uses TRBV10-3 and TRBJ2-1, with D tentatively TRBD2 (6 bases). The CDR3 is made up of 13 amino acids. The germline gives CDR1 ENHRY, CDR2 SYGVKD. Deletions cut 0 bases from V and 6 bases from J, with 6 bases between. The CDR3 reads CAISESGGNEQFF. The CDR3 nucleotides read TGTGCCATCAGTGAGTCGGGGGGCAATGAGCAGTTCTTC.

The chain has TRBV6-5 and TRBJ2-1; tentative D call: TRBD1 (5 bases). The CDR3 contains 13 residues. Deletions cut 2 bases from V and 5 bases from J, with 7 bases between. The germline gives CDR1 MNHEY, CDR2 SVGAGI. CDR3: CASSYGANNEQFF. In nucleotides, the CDR3 is TGTGCCAGCAGTTACGGGGCGAACAATGAGCAGTTCTTC.

V and J are TRBV9 and TRBJ2-1; 14 positions agree with TRBD2. The CDR3 spans 15 residues. The germline V gene has CDR1 SGDLS and CDR2 YYNGEE. Unmatched junction bases numbered 6, after V lost 5 bases and J lost 8 bases. CDR3 residues: CASSRLAGGFDEQFF. The CDR3, as DNA: TGTGCCAGCAGTAGACTAGCGGGAGGGTTCGATGAGCAGTTCTTC. The entire variable domain, with the rest obtained from reference TRBV9 and TRBJ2-1, is as follows: DSGVTQTPKHLITATGQRVTLRCSPRSGDLSVYWYQQSLDQGLQFLIQYYNGEERAKGNILERFSAQQFPDLHSELNLSSLELGDSALYFCASSRLAGGFDEQFFGPGTRLTVL.

The chain carries TRBV5-3 and TRBJ1-1, with 11 positions matching TRBD1. TRBV5-3 is given ORF status, its function remaining uncertain. J lost 6 bases, V lost 10 bases, and 8 bases had no gene match. The CDR3 spans 13 residues. The CDR3 protein is CAFLDRGHAEAFF. CDR3 DNA: TGTGCCTTCTTGGACAGGGGGCACGCTGAAGCTTTCTTT.

The chain recombines TRBV28 with TRBJ1-1; no definite D call. V was pared by 3 bases and J by 8 bases, with 10 bases between. Per germline, CDR1 MDHEN and CDR2 SYDVKM. The CDR3 is made up of 12 amino acids. The DNA of the CDR3 is TGTGCCAGCAGTTTCAGAAGAGGAGAAGCTTTCTTT. Encoded protein: CASSFRRGEAFF.

This chain joins TRBV5-8 and TRBJ2-7; D might be TRBD1 (5 bases). The germline V and J ends were trimmed by 3 bases and 2 bases, with 9 bases remaining between them. The germline V gene has CDR1 SGHTS and CDR2 YDEGEE. The CDR3 extends over 13 amino acids. The CDR3 DNA sequence: TGTGCCAGCAGCTCCGCGACAGCCTACGAGCAGTACTTC. As protein: CASSSATAYEQYF.

The chain uses TRBV27 and TRBJ1-2, with TRBD1 as a possible D gene (6 bases). Trimming took 4 bases from V and 4 from J, leaving 13 bases between them. Germline assignment: CDR1 MNHEY and CDR2 SMNVEV (reference sequence). This CDR3 has 14 residues. This CDR3 is CASSSGGGSYGYTF. As DNA, the CDR3 is TGTGCCAGCAGTTCGGGGGGCGGTAGCTATGGCTACACCTTC.

This chain uses TRBV6-1 with TRBJ2-7; 7 positions match TRBD1. The CDR3 consists of 14 residues. The germline gives CDR1 MNHNS, CDR2 SASEGT. V gave up 7 bases and J gave up 5 bases; unmatched junction bases: 11. CDR3 coding DNA: TGTGCCAGCAAGCAAAGACAGGGATTTGACGAGCAGTACTTC. It translates to CASKQRQGFDEQYF.

The CDR3 protein is CASRYRDRVPDTQYF. As DNA, the CDR3 is TGTGCCAGCCGATACCGGGACAGGGTCCCAGATACGCAGTATTTT. The chain carries TRBV28 and TRBJ2-3, with 9 positions matching TRBD1. The germline CDR1 and CDR2 sequences are MDHEN and SYDVKM. This CDR3 comprises 15 residues. V dropped 8 bases and J dropped 4; count of bases not matched to a gene: 10.

This clone was seen only once. This chain links TRBV5-1 with TRBJ1-5, with D maybe TRBD1 (6 bases). The CDR3 is 15 amino acids. Per germline, CDR1 SGHRS and CDR2 YFSETQ. The ends were cut back, 5 bases at V and 0 bases at J, with 12 bases in the middle. CDR3 DNA sequence: TGCGCCAGCAGATTCTCAGGGGATAGCAATCAGCCCCAGCATTTT. It translates to CASRFSGDSNQPQHF.

This clone was recorded once. The genes are TRBV28 and TRBJ2-7; 11 nucleotides agree with TRBD1. V lost 5 bases and J lost 8; bases outside the gene matches: 8. Germline V gene lookup returns CDR1 MDHEN and CDR2 SYDVKM. The CDR3 runs 14 residues. The DNA of the CDR3 is TGTGCCAGCAGTCCCCCCGGACAGGGGGCCAAGCAGTACTTC. Protein sequence: CASSPPGQGAKQYF.

This rearrangement joins TRBV10-1 to TRBJ1-1; weak D call: TRBD1 (5 bases). This CDR3 region has 12 residues. V lost 4 bases to trimming and J lost 7 bases, with 10 bases between them. The germline V gene encodes CDR1 WNHNN and CDR2 SYGVQD (reference sequence). The CDR3 sequence is CASSGGRGEAFF. In DNA form, the CDR3 reads TGCGCCAGCAGTGGAGGGAGGGGTGAAGCTTTCTTT.

This clone was picked up one time. The chain carries TRBV7-9 and TRBJ1-1; D is possibly TRBD1 (5 bases). The CDR3 has 13 residues. CDR1 and CDR2 from the germline V gene are SEHNR and FQNEAQ (reference sequence). V was trimmed by 1 base and J by 10 bases, leaving 13 bases between them. CDR3 loop: CASSLEVGEGAFF. CDR3 nucleotides: TGTGCCAGCAGCTTAGAAGTAGGGGAGGGAGCTTTCTTT.

V is TRBV28 and J is TRBJ1-5; 8 bases align to TRBD1. The CDR3 runs 15 residues. Trimming cost V 1 base and J 2 bases; bases outside gene matches: 1. Germline V gives CDR1 MDHEN, CDR2 SYDVKM. As DNA, the CDR3 is TGTGCCAGCAGTTTATCAGGGGGCGGCAATCAGCCCCAGCATTTT. Protein sequence: CASSLSGGGNQPQHF. The full variable domain, its missing parts supplied by reference TRBV28 and TRBJ1-5, is DVKVTQSSRYLVKRTGEKVFLECVQDMDHENMFWYRQDPGLGLRLIYFSYDVKMKEKGDIPEGYSVSREKKERFSLILESASTNQTSMYLCASSLSGGGNQPQHFGDGTRLSIL.

The rearrangement joins TRBV5-6 to TRBJ2-1, with D unresolved. With 2 bases removed from V and 8 bases from J, the gap between germline ends came to 5 bases. The CDR3 runs 11 residues. The germline V gene encodes CDR1 SGHDT and CDR2 YYEEEE. CDR3 protein: CASSFRDEQFF. CDR3 nucleotides: TGTGCCAGCAGCTTCCGGGATGAGCAGTTCTTC.

V usage is TRBV7-2 and J usage is TRBJ2-7; D perhaps matches TRBD2 (5 bases). Between the trimmed V and J ends, which lost 5 bases and 6 bases, there was a span of 14 bases. This CDR3 region has 13 residues. Germline CDR1 and CDR2: SGHTA and FQGNSA. The CDR3 DNA is TGTGCCAGCAGCCGACTACGGGTCGGCGAGCAGTACTTC. Protein product: CASSRLRVGEQYF.

The V call is TRBV5-1, the J call TRBJ2-3; 9 positions agree with TRBD1. After removal of 2 bases from V and 2 bases from J, the junction contained 6 bases not matched to a gene. The CDR3 is 16 amino acids. CDR1 is SGHRS, CDR2 YFSETQ, per germline. The CDR3 DNA reads TGCGCCAGCAGCTTTATCGGGACAGGGACCACAGATACGCAGTATTTT. Encoded protein: CASSFIGTGTTDTQYF.

The count of this clone is one. The chain has TRBV5-1 and TRBJ1-2, with D perhaps TRBD1 (5 bases). V was cut by 0 bases and J by 4 bases, with 19 bases left in between. This CDR3 comprises 17 residues. The germline CDR1 and CDR2 sequences are SGHRS and YFSETQ. The CDR3 region is CASSLGADMTPSYGYTF. The CDR3, as DNA: TGCGCCAGCAGCTTGGGGGCGGACATGACCCCAAGCTATGGCTACACCTTC.

V is TRBV4-2 and J is TRBJ1-4, with D maybe TRBD1 (6 bases). This CDR3 has 14 residues. Trimming pared 5 bases from V and 2 bases from J, leaving 9 bases between. The germline CDR1 and CDR2 sequences are LGHNA and YNFKEQ. CDR3 in amino acids: CASSAGQTNEKLFF. Here the CDR3 DNA reads TGTGCCAGCAGCGCCGGACAGACTAATGAAAAACTGTTTTTT.

The chain employs TRBV6-5 and TRBJ2-7, with D possibly TRBD2 on 5 matching bases. The germline gives CDR1 MNHEY, CDR2 SVGAGI. This CDR3 is built from 14 residues. With 2 bases removed from V and 1 base from J, the gap between germline ends came to 9 bases. This CDR3 reads CASSYLASSYEQYF. CDR3 bases: TGTGCCAGCAGTTACCTAGCATCTTCCTACGAGCAGTACTTC.

V gene TRBV5-1 combines with J gene TRBJ2-7, with 7 nucleotides matching TRBD1. Germline V gene sequence: CDR1 SGHRS, CDR2 YFSETQ. CDR3 size: 18 residues. J was trimmed by 2 bases and V by 1 base; bases with no gene match: 15. The DNA for the CDR3 is TGCGCCAGCAGCTTGAGGGGGCGAGGGACAAAGGTTACCTACGAGCAGTACTTC. This encodes CASSLRGRGTKVTYEQYF.

The chain couples TRBV4-3 to TRBJ2-2; 8 bases agree with TRBD2. Germline-derived CDR1 and CDR2 are LGHNA and YSLEER. With 0 bases clipped from V and 2 bases from J, the junction kept 5 bases outside the gene matches. This CDR3 is 17 amino acids long. Written as DNA, the CDR3 is TGCGCCAGCAGCCAAGAAGCGGGGGCACCTAACACCGGGGAGCTGTTTTTT. Translated, it gives CASSQEAGAPNTGELFF.

The table lists this clone with a count of one. The chain combines TRBV30 with TRBJ2-2, with D maybe TRBD1 (5 bases). The CDR3 sequence is 12 residues long. The V end lost 2 bases, the J end lost 6 bases, and 7 bases lay between the germline ends. CDR1 is GTSNPN and CDR2 is SVGIG in the germline V gene (reference sequence). Written as DNA, the CDR3 is TGTGCCTGGAGTTTAGGGGCCGGGGAGCTGTTTTTT. This encodes CAWSLGAGELFF.